This T cell receptor (beta chain) was retrieved from a study of CD8 T cells in ankylosing spondylitis. TCRdb redid the calling of the 5' RACE reads with MiXCR, one entry per CDR3 protein. Among a few hundred thousand distinct CDR3 sequences listed, more than 20% were seen once. Trimming took off 10 bases at V and 3 bases at J, with 16 bases between the two ends. The length of the CDR3 is 13 residues. A word on this clonotype: As yet, its antigen is unknown.

Broader study findings: Ankylosing spondylitis blood seemed to carry a telltale TCR beta motif made of fewer than 10 highly homologous variants.

Sequencing was performed on blood, either unsorted or a sorted T cell fraction (not recorded which). The chain recombines TRBV12-3 or TRBV12-4 with TRBJ2-7; maybe TRBD1 (6 bases). The clonotype originates from a female donor with ankylosing spondylitis or in good health (not recorded which). The CDR3 coding sequence is TGTGCCACGTCGCTCTCAGGGGACTACGAGCAGTACTTC. It specifies CATSLSGDYEQYF.